These 7 T cell receptor beta chains were sequenced from one sample in a study of T-cell memory formation after mild COVID-19 (dated by TCRdb to the early 2020s). The library was prepared using 5' RACE. These reads were obtained on an Illumina NovaSeq 6000. TCRdb reprocessed the public reads (quality trimming at Q25 with fastp, clone calling with MiXCR) and kept in-frame beta chains. Each CDR3 protein gets just one entry, which takes the most common genes and DNA from the rows behind it. The sample table lists more than 150,000 distinct CDR3 sequences, roughly 12% of them with a count of one. 3% to 4% of the sample belongs to the ten largest clones. Material: PBMCs or a T cell subset sorted from them (not recorded which). The origin of the receptors is a man between 18 and 29 years old who had mild COVID-19 (a few samples of this study predate the infection). The sample titles of this study are shuffled in the database, so cell type and time point are left out; the donor was told from shared clones.

This clonotype was counted between two and nine times. The chain carries TRBV7-9 and TRBJ2-5; D gene unclear. Looked up from germline, CDR1 is SEHNR and CDR2 is FQNEAQ (reference sequence). Trimming removed 8 bases from V and 0 bases from J, with 10 bases in between. The CDR3 sequence is 13 residues long. CDR3 protein: CASLTPYQETQYF. The DNA for the CDR3 is TGTGCCAGCCTTACCCCTTACCAAGAGACCCAGTACTTC.

The chain employs TRBV5-1 and TRBJ1-2; D ambiguous. Trimming removed 4 bases at V and 8 bases at J, with 15 bases between. CDR3 length: 13 residues. CDR1 is SGHRS, CDR2 YFSETQ, per germline. The CDR3: CASSRAPRVGYTF. In DNA, the CDR3 is TGCGCCAGCAGCAGGGCACCTCGGGTGGGCTACACCTTC.

The chain is built from TRBV5-1 and TRBJ2-1; 10 nucleotides line up with TRBD2. Germline V gene sequence: CDR1 SGHRS, CDR2 YFSETQ. Trimming removed 1 base from V and 2 bases from J; junction bases left unmatched: 0. The CDR3 spans 15 residues. For the CDR3, the DNA is TGCGCCAGCAGCTTGACTAGCGGGGCCTACAATGAGCAGTTCTTC. Its translation is CASSLTSGAYNEQFF.

The rearrangement links TRBV6-2 or TRBV6-3 to TRBJ2-3; D might be TRBD1 (6 bases). Trimming took off 6 bases at V and 4 bases at J, with 17 bases between the two ends. The CDR3 totals 15 residues. CDR1 MNHEY and CDR2 SVGEGT come from the germline V gene. The CDR3 nucleotides are TGTGCCAGCAGGAGTGACAGGCGAACCCCAGATACGCAGTATTTT. Its translation: CASRSDRRTPDTQYF.

The V gene is TRBV20-1, the J gene TRBJ2-5; 8 nucleotides match TRBD1. The CDR3 covers 13 residues. Germline CDR1 is DFQATT and CDR2 is SNEGSKA (reference sequence). J lost 4 bases, V lost 7 bases, and 8 bases had no gene match. The CDR3 sequence is CSGVRGTGETQYF. The CDR3 region has the DNA TGCAGTGGAGTGAGGGGGACAGGAGAGACCCAGTACTTC.

The gene calls are TRBV4-2 and TRBJ2-3; 8 bases match TRBD1. From germline, CDR1 is LGHNA and CDR2 YNFKEQ. The CDR3 consists of 16 residues. J lost 4 bases, V lost 2 bases, and 8 bases had no gene match. CDR3 bases: TGTGCCAGCAGCCAAAAGCTACAGGGGGACGCAGATACGCAGTATTTT. Its protein product is CASSQKLQGDADTQYF.

Only a few counts were recorded for this clonotype. The CDR3 DNA is TGCAGTGCTAGCCGGCAGGACACCGGGGAGCTGTTTTTT. Translated, it gives CSASRQDTGELFF. The rearrangement joins TRBV20-1 to TRBJ2-2, with D unresolved. V lost 3 bases and J 3 bases, leaving 8 bases between the germline ends. Germline lookup yields CDR1 DFQATT and CDR2 SNEGSKA (reference sequence). The CDR3 is made up of 13 amino acids.